Sequencing of this T cell receptor beta chain was carried out in a study of blood T cell repertoires in COVID-19 (dated by TCRdb to 2019 to 2021). Broadly, across the study: Samples covering the acute and convalescent phases of COVID-19 were provided by collaborators in the United States, Italy and Spain. The samples were drawn from the first 160 participants of the ongoing ImmuneRACE study and from some 1,300 subjects provided by 6 global collaborators. The material from the prospective study consisted of cDNA or gDNA derived from T cells, B-cell-depleted T cells, or PBMCs. The repertoires were released in a freely available public database meant as a resource for research on the immune response to SARS-CoV-2. Subjects who had been exposed to COVID-19, were actively infected with it, or had recovered from it provided the deeply sampled blood TCRbeta repertoires that made up the dataset. Sample metadata almost always included a de-identified subject ID, COVID-19 status, age in years and sex. Where available, HLA class I and class II types were obtained from metadata supplied by the sample provider rather than from assay-based typing.

About this clone itself: Its antigen has not been determined. No qualities accompany the bases; no much larger clone lies one base away.

From its cysteine to its phenylalanine, the CDR3 spans 14 amino acids. Only the CDR3 region is kept as DNA, spanning 42 bases read in frame from base 1. Via the germline V gene (reference sequence), CDR1 is PRHDT and CDR2 FYEKMQ. V gives up 4 bases and J gives up 5 bases, and the segment between their germline ends measures 14 bases. At one collaborating source in Seattle, patients were enrolled during active infection and were followed longitudinally through the course of disease. Whole blood was collected in K2EDTA tubes by collaborating institutions according to the institutions' own protocols. For TCRbeta analysis, collaborators shipped samples as frozen whole blood, isolated PBMCs, or DNA extracted from either of those sample types. TCRbeta CDR3 regions were amplified from genomic DNA using the immunoSEQ Assay, a bias-controlled multiplex PCR. In the source study's methods: Nucleated cell counts per sample were estimated from amplification of reference gene primers within the assay. To quantify the absolute abundance of each unique TCRbeta CDR3 rearrangement, sequence reads were collapsed and filtered. For each sample, productive Simpson clonality was calculated by taking the square root of Simpson's diversity index across productive rearrangements. TCRdb retrieved this table from immuneACCESS and kept in-frame rearrangements only. Not all clones are present; in checked studies, unresolved V genes account for under half, and no reason is known for the remainder. D and trimming come from the DNA, and the V and J calls and clone size come from that table. The sample records approximately 200,000 clones, 94% of which are singletons. The ten largest account for 0.7% to 0.8% of the sample.

Beyond this particular receptor, the publication reports: The quantity of clinical and demographic metadata differed by source and by participant and was supplied without curation.

The V and J segments used are TRBV13 and TRBJ1-1, and perhaps TRBD1 as D gene, on 5 matching bases. Sequencing was done on a sample of peripheral blood. The clonotype originates from a man under 40 with COVID-19, enrolled during active disease. The DNA sequence is as follows: TGTGCCAGCAGCTCCCACGGGGGAGGGACTGAAGCTTTCTTT. It is translated as CASSSHGGGTEAFF.